This entry features one T cell receptor (beta chain) sequence. The sample comes from a study of T-cell memory formation after mild COVID-19. Using its own MiXCR run on the 5' RACE reads, TCRdb lists one record per CDR3 protein. The sample shows roughly 240,000 distinct CDR3 sequences, over 15% of them seen only once. The TCR comes from an adult woman who had mild COVID-19 (a few samples of this study predate the infection). Cell type and time point are not known. Sequencing input: PBMCs or a T cell subset sorted from them (not recorded which).

The CDR3 nucleotides are TGTGCCAGCAGCTTACAGCATGATGCTAACTATGGCTACACCTTC. Its translation is CASSLQHDANYGYTF. The chain uses TRBV6-5 and TRBJ1-2; D gene unclear. Trimming pared 6 bases from V and 0 bases from J, leaving 14 bases between. Germline values: CDR1 MNHEY, CDR2 SVGAGI. The CDR3 runs 15 residues.